This TCR beta chain was recovered during a study of read filtering for tumor transcriptome and immune sequencing. Study-wide context: After DNase treatment, RNA was made into whole-transcriptome libraries.

Study findings and constraints: IR-seq and RNA-seq agreed better without single-read clonotypes.

This library used approximately 370 ng RNA and molecular barcoded adaptors spanning alpha/delta and beta/gamma chains. TCRdb re-derived calls from the reads in MiXCR, one entry per CDR3 protein. The repertoire holds approximately 90,000 distinct CDR3 sequences, approximately 13% seen once, with 14% to 15% in the top ten. Per germline, CDR1 SGHRS and CDR2 YFSETQ. The CDR3 covers 11 residues. This clonotype appeared many times. No antigen is known for it. A read error may account for a junction end that differs from germline. The sample taken for sequencing was a population of CD138-negative cells sorted from bone marrow. This chain links TRBV5-1 with TRBJ2-1; D remains unclear. The receptor was isolated from a donor at least 40 years old with multiple myeloma. CDR3 nucleotides: TGTGCCAGCAGCTTAAACAATGAGCAGTTCTTC. Translating gives CASSLNNEQFF.